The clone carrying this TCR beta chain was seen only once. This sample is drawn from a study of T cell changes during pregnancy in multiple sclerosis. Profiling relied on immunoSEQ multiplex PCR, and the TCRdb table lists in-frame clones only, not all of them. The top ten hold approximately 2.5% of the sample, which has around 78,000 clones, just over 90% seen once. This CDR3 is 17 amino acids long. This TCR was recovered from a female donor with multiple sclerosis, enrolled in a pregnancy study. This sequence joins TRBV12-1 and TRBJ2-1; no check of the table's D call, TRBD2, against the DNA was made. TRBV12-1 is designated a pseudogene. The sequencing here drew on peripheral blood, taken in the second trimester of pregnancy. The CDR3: CASSFDFSAGAYNEQFF. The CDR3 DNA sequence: TGTGCCAGCAGCTTTGATTTCTCGGCGGGGGCATACAATGAGCAGTTCTTC.